Sequencing of this T cell receptor beta chain was carried out in a study of blood T cell repertoires in COVID-19. In the study overall: Specimens from acute and convalescent COVID-19 originated in the United States, Italy and Spain. T cells, B-cell-depleted T cells, or PBMCs provided the cDNA or gDNA that served as material.

This clone was observed a few times. The CDR3 totals 13 residues. V lost 4 bases and J lost 3, with 9 bases in between. Germline assignment: CDR1 LGHDT and CDR2 YNNKEL (reference sequence). In the authors' workflow: How many nucleated cells were present was estimated from reference gene primer amplification. Measured with immunoSEQ multiplex PCR; TCRdb has only the in-frame clones, and not every one. V, J and clone size derive from that table, while D and trimming were established from the DNA sequence. The table has about 200,000 clones, around four fifths seen once; the top ten hold 7.5% to 9.5%. Followed over time, Seattle patients had been enrolled while infection was active.

This chain uses TRBV3-1 (or the pseudogene TRBV3-2) with TRBJ1-1; tentative D call: TRBD1 (6 bases). The receptor was derived from a woman older than 75 with COVID-19, enrolled during active disease. Sequencing used peripheral blood. This CDR3 is CASSPDRYTEAFF. The DNA for the CDR3 is TGTGCCAGCAGCCCAGACAGGTACACTGAAGCTTTCTTT.